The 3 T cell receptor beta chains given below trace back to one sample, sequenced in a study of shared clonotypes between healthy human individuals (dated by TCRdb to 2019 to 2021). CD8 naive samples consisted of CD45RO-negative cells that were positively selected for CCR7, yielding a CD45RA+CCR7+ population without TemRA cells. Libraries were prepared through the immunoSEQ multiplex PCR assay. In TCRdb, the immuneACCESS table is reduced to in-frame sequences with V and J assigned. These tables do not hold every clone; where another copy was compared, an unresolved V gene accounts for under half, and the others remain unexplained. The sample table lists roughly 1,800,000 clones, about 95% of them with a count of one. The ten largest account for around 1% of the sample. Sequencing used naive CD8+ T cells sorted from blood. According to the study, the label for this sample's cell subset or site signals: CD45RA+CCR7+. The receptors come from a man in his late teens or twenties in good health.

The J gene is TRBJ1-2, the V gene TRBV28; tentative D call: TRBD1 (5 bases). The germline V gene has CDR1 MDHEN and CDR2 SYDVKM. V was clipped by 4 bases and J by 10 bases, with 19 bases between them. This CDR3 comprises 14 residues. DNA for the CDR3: TGTGCCAGCAGTTCCGCGGGAGAGGGGACCCACTACACCTTC. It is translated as CASSSAGEGTHYTF.

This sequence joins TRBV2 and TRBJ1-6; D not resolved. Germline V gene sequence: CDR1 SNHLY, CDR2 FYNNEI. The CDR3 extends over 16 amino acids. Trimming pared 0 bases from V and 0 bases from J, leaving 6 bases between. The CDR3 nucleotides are TGTGCCAGCAGTGAAGCAGTTAGCTCCTATAATTCACCCCTCCACTTT. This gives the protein CASSEAVSSYNSPLHF.

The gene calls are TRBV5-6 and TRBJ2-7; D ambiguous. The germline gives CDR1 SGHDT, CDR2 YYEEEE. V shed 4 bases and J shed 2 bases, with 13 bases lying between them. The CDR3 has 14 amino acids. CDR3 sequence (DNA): TGTGCCAGCAGCGGGCCCGACAAGACCTACGAGCAGTACTTC. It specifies CASSGPDKTYEQYF.